The rows below give T cell receptor beta chains drawn from one sample of a study of blood T cell repertoires in COVID-19. The data were produced by immunoSEQ multiplex PCR, yet TCRdb's version contains in-frame clones alone and is incomplete. The sample shows approximately 150,000 clones, about 90% of them seen only once. The sequenced sample consisted of PBMCs or T cells enriched from blood (not recorded which). These receptors originate from a woman aged 40 to 49 who had been exposed to COVID-19. Each CDR3 is given with its conserved first and last residue. D genes are given only for firm matches.

J	V	D	CDR3	DNA
TRBJ1-6	TRBV19	.	CASSIWDTNSPLHF	TGTGCCAGTAGTATCTGGGACACAAATTCACCCCTCCACTTT
TRBJ1-4	TRBV19	.	CASSMKYGNEKLFF	TGTGCCAGTAGTATGAAGTACGGTAATGAAAAACTGTTTTTT
TRBJ2-1	TRBV7-8	TRBD2	CASSLRTSGSRDEQFF	TGTGCCAGCAGCTTACGGACTAGCGGGAGTAGAGATGAGCAGTTCTTC
TRBJ2-1	TRBV5-1	TRBD2	CASSSRLAGGKRNEQFF	TGCGCCAGCAGCTCGAGACTAGCGGGAGGGAAAAGGAATGAGCAGTTCTTC
TRBJ2-4	TRBV19	TRBD1	CASSIPPGQGTIRGKNIQYF	TGTGCCAGTAGTATCCCACCGGGACAGGGAACAATTCGTGGCAAAAACATTCAGTACTTC
TRBJ2-3	TRBV5-1	TRBD2	CASSGGRATDTQYF	TGCGCCAGTTCGGGGGGTAGAGCCACAGATACGCAGTATTTT
TRBJ1-1	TRBV15	TRBD1	CATSTGAEAFF	TGTGCCACCTCCACAGGGGCTGAAGCTTTCTTT
TRBJ2-1	TRBV2	.	CASSPGTSLSYNEQFF	TGTGCCAGCAGCCCCGGGACTTCTCTCTCCTACAATGAGCAGTTCTTC
TRBJ2-7	TRBV7-2	.	CASSSQGYEQYF	TGTGCCAGCAGTTCACAGGGTTACGAGCAGTACTTC
TRBJ1-4	TRBV14	.	CASSTGQPVWKTLFF	TGTGCCAGCAGCACTGGACAGCCGGTTTGGAAAACTCTGTTTTTT
TRBJ2-3	TRBV5-1	.	CASSLAGTDTQYF	TGCGCCAGCAGCTTGGCCGGCACAGATACGCAGTATTTT